This T cell receptor (beta chain) was recovered during a study of T cell responses to AZD1222 COVID-19 vaccine. TCRdb's copy holds only in-frame clones and misses some; the assay was immunoSEQ multiplex PCR. The table lists around 120,000 clones, about 90% of them singletons, with around 0.96% in the top ten. Sequenced material: peripheral blood, taken on day 0 of AZD1222 vaccination. The sequence was obtained from an adult in good health.

The CDR3 loop is CASSLLGNTDTQYF. DNA of the CDR3: TGCGCCAGCAGCTTACTAGGGAACACAGATACGCAGTATTTT. V and J are TRBV5-1 and TRBJ2-3, with D maybe TRBD2 (5 bases). The germline V gene has CDR1 SGHRS and CDR2 YFSETQ. The germline V and J ends were trimmed by 2 bases and 2 bases, with 9 bases remaining between them. There are 14 residues in the CDR3.